The 27 T cell receptor beta chains below were found in one sample sequenced in a study of early T cells in non-severe SARS-CoV-2 infection. TCRdb reprocessed the 5' RACE reads via MiXCR and lists one record per CDR3 protein. The sample records approximately 79,000 distinct CDR3 sequences, more than 10% being singletons. The specimen was whole blood. The receptors originated from an adult who was a healthcare worker with PCR-confirmed SARS-CoV-2 infection or an uninfected control (not recorded which).

V gene TRBV2 combines with J gene TRBJ1-1; D not resolved. The CDR3 is 14 amino acids. Per germline, CDR1 SNHLY and CDR2 FYNNEI. V lost 4 bases, J lost 4 bases, and 13 bases lay in between. The CDR3 loop reads CASSAHGEGTEAFF. CDR3 coding DNA: TGTGCCAGCAGTGCTCACGGGGAGGGCACTGAAGCTTTCTTT. Combining the CDR3 with reference TRBV2 and TRBJ1-1 gives the whole variable domain EPEVTQTPSHQVTQMGQEVILRCVPISNHLYFYWYRQILGQKVEFLVSFYNNEISEKSEIFDDQFSVERPDGSNFTLKIRSTKLEDSAMYFCASSAHGEGTEAFFGQGTRLTVV.

The J gene is TRBJ2-7, the V gene TRBV29-1; D is ambiguous. Per germline, CDR1 SQVTM and CDR2 ANQGSEA. Trimming left V 7 bases short and J 2 bases short, with 12 bases between. CDR3 length: 12 residues. This CDR3 reads CSGSFPPYEQYF. The CDR3 DNA reads TGCAGCGGGAGTTTCCCACCCTACGAGCAGTACTTC.

The table lists this clonotype with many counts. The chain is built from TRBV7-2 and TRBJ1-2; 7 nucleotides line up with TRBD1. This CDR3 contains 14 residues. CDR1 and CDR2 (germline): SGHTA, FQGNSA. Trimming removed 5 bases from V and 5 bases from J; junction bases left unmatched: 8. This CDR3 reads CASSVPGQPYGYTF. The CDR3 bases are TGTGCCAGCAGCGTACCGGGACAGCCGTATGGCTACACCTTC.

CDR3 region: CASSLVGDMGYEQYF. CDR3 coding DNA: TGTGCCAGCAGCTTGGTTGGTGATATGGGGTACGAGCAGTACTTC. The J gene is TRBJ2-7, the V gene TRBV5-4, with D unresolved. V was cut by 0 bases and J by 4 bases, with 14 bases left in between. The germline V gene has CDR1 SGHNT and CDR2 YYREEE (reference sequence). The CDR3 is 15 residues long.

Only a few counts were recorded for this clonotype. This sequence joins TRBV28 and TRBJ1-3, with D uncertain. Germline V gene sequence: CDR1 MDHEN, CDR2 SYDVKM. The CDR3 length is 13 residues. Trimming removed 10 bases from V and 1 base from J, with 11 bases in between. CDR3 DNA sequence: TGTGCCACCCTAAGAGGGTCTGGAAACACCATATATTTT. The encoded protein is CATLRGSGNTIYF.

V is TRBV6-1 and J is TRBJ1-1; D unclear. This CDR3 has 14 amino acids. Germline loops: CDR1 MNHNS, CDR2 SASEGT. Trimming shortened V by 8 bases and J by 0 bases, and 13 bases separated the two germline ends. CDR3: CASRTSGMNTEAFF. The CDR3, as DNA: TGTGCCAGCCGGACCTCTGGGATGAACACTGAAGCTTTCTTT.

This clonotype was detected many times. The V call is TRBV18, the J call TRBJ2-3; 7 bases match TRBD2. Germline V lookup: CDR1 KGHSH, CDR2 LQKENI. CDR3 length: 15 residues. The V segment lost 3 bases and the J segment 3 bases; nucleotides outside the gene matches: 6. The CDR3, as DNA: TGTGCCAGCTCACCTGCGGGGGTCGGAACAGATACGCAGTATTTT. Residues: CASSPAGVGTDTQYF.

This clonotype appeared a few times. V usage is TRBV28 and J usage is TRBJ1-1; D call uncertain. Germline lookup yields CDR1 MDHEN and CDR2 SYDVKM. The V gene lost 2 bases and the J gene lost 10 bases, with 11 bases spanning the gap. The CDR3 loop spans 12 amino acids. The CDR3 coding sequence is TGTGCCAGCAGTTTAAACAGCGAGGGAGCTTTCTTT. Amino acids: CASSLNSEGAFF.

J is TRBJ2-3 and V is TRBV5-1; D may be TRBD1 (6 bases). V lost 0 bases, J lost 5 bases, and 16 bases lay in between. This CDR3 comprises 16 residues. Per germline, CDR1 SGHRS and CDR2 YFSETQ. Written as DNA, the CDR3 is TGCGCCAGCAGCTTGGAGGGCAGGGGCTTGGTAGATACGCAGTATTTT. Translation gives CASSLEGRGLVDTQYF.

This chain uses TRBV9 with TRBJ2-5; D unresolved. CDR3 length: 14 residues. From germline, CDR1 is SGDLS and CDR2 YYNGEE. Trimming removed 0 bases from V and 1 base from J, with 7 bases in between. CDR3 sequence (DNA): TGTGCCAGCAGCGTAGGGGCAGCCCAAGAGACCCAGTACTTC. It specifies CASSVGAAQETQYF. Drawing the rest from reference TRBV9 and TRBJ2-5, the complete variable domain is DSGVTQTPKHLITATGQRVTLRCSPRSGDLSVYWYQQSLDQGLQFLIQYYNGEERAKGNILERFSAQQFPDLHSELNLSSLELGDSALYFCASSVGAAQETQYFGPGTRLLVL.

This clonotype was seen at least ten times. This chain links TRBV20-1 with TRBJ1-6, with D perhaps TRBD1 (6 bases). This CDR3 has 16 residues. V was trimmed by 0 bases and J by 10 bases, leaving 19 bases between them. Germline CDR1 DFQATT, CDR2 SNEGSKA (reference sequence). The CDR3 reads CSARDYGTSLESPLHF. In DNA, the CDR3 is TGCAGTGCTAGAGACTACGGGACAAGCCTAGAATCACCCCTCCACTTT.

This clonotype was counted many times. This chain links TRBV6-5 with TRBJ2-7, with 12 bases identical to TRBD2. Germline CDR1 reads MNHEY; CDR2 reads SVGAGI. CDR3 length: 15 amino acids. V gave up 6 bases and J gave up 2 bases; unmatched junction bases: 5. The CDR3 protein is CASRRLAGGPYEQYF. CDR3 sequence (DNA): TGTGCCAGCAGGCGTCTAGCGGGGGGGCCCTACGAGCAGTACTTC.

This clonotype showed up many times. The CDR3 sequence is CASSLTQFYEQYF. The CDR3, as DNA: TGTGCCAGCAGTTTAACACAATTCTACGAGCAGTACTTC. This chain connects TRBV12-3 or TRBV12-4 to TRBJ2-7; D is ambiguous. CDR3 length: 13 amino acids. Trimming pared 2 bases from V and 3 bases from J, leaving 8 bases between.

The chain has TRBV21-1 and TRBJ2-7; the table names TRBD1, a call not compared with the DNA. TRBV21-1 is a pseudogene. The CDR3 extends over 15 amino acids. This CDR3 reads CASSTTPGGANEQYF. The CDR3 nucleotides are TGTGCCAGCAGCACGACCCCGGGGGGGGCGAACGAGCAGTACTTC.

The V and J genes are TRBV5-1 and TRBJ1-1; D call uncertain. CDR1 is SGHRS, CDR2 YFSETQ, per germline. Trimming shortened V by 2 bases and J by 4 bases, and 6 bases separated the two germline ends. The CDR3 spans 12 residues. CDR3 sequence (DNA): TGCGCCAGCAGCTTCCACGTCACTGAAGCTTTCTTT. Translating it yields CASSFHVTEAFF.

This clonotype showed up just a few times. The V gene is TRBV12-5, the J gene TRBJ2-3, with D hard to call. Looked up from germline, CDR1 is LGHNT and CDR2 is FRNRAP. V lost 2 bases to trimming and J lost 4 bases, with 7 bases between them. This CDR3 comprises 13 residues. As DNA, the CDR3 is TGTGCTAGTGGTTTGTGGGTTGCAGATACGCAGTATTTT. It codes for CASGLWVADTQYF. The whole variable domain, remainder taken from reference TRBV12-5 and TRBJ2-3, is DARVTQTPRHKVTEMGQEVTMRCQPILGHNTVFWYRQTMMQGLELLAYFRNRAPLDDSGMPKDRFSAEMPDATLATLKIQPSEPRDSAVYFCASGLWVADTQYFGPGTRLTVL.

The chain has TRBV9 and TRBJ1-6; tentative D call: TRBD1 (5 bases). This CDR3 spans 14 amino acids. V lost 4 bases and J 5 bases, leaving 10 bases between the germline ends. Germline V CDR1 and CDR2: SGDLS, YYNGEE. This CDR3 reads CASSMGLNNSPLHF. The CDR3 DNA reads TGTGCCAGCAGCATGGGGCTAAATAATTCACCCCTCCACTTT.

The rearrangement uses TRBV10-3 and TRBJ1-1; a weak D match, TRBD1 (5 bases). The ends were cut back, 8 bases at V and 3 bases at J, with 13 bases in the middle. Germline V gene lookup returns CDR1 ENHRY and CDR2 SYGVKD. This CDR3 has 13 amino acids. As DNA, the CDR3 is TGTGCCATCGGGAGAGGGGAATACACTGAAGCTTTCTTT. It codes for CAIGRGEYTEAFF.

Only a few counts were recorded for this clonotype. V is TRBV28 and J is TRBJ2-1, with 7 bases aligning to TRBD1. Germline values: CDR1 MDHEN, CDR2 SYDVKM. J gave up 0 bases and V 5 bases, and 7 bases lay outside the gene matches. The CDR3 sequence is 16 residues long. The chain's CDR3 is CASSQGDLGSYNEQFF. DNA of the CDR3: TGTGCCAGCAGTCAGGGGGACCTAGGCTCCTACAATGAGCAGTTCTTC.

The rearrangement joins TRBV4-1 to TRBJ2-1; 8 bases match TRBD2. From germline, CDR1 is MGHRA and CDR2 YSYEKL. V trimming: 3 bases; J trimming: 2 bases; junction bases outside the gene matches: 3. The CDR3 has 15 amino acids. The CDR3 nucleotides read TGCGCCAGCAGCCACTTGGGACTAGCCTACAATGAGCAGTTCTTC. Protein sequence: CASSHLGLAYNEQFF.

V usage is TRBV6-6 and J usage is TRBJ2-1; D perhaps matches TRBD1 (5 bases). The CDR3 has 14 amino acids. V lost 7 bases to trimming and J lost 4 bases, with 14 bases between them. Germline-derived CDR1 and CDR2 are MNHNY and SVGAGI (reference sequence). The CDR3 DNA reads as TGTGCCAGCACCAAGGGGCAGGCATACAATGAGCAGTTCTTC. Encoded protein: CASTKGQAYNEQFF.

The rearrangement links TRBV28 to TRBJ1-2, with a weak D call TRBD1 (5 bases). The V and J ends lost 3 bases and 4 bases respectively, with 6 bases between them. The CDR3 runs 12 residues. Per the germline V gene, CDR1 is MDHEN and CDR2 is SYDVKM. This chain's CDR3 is CASSLTAYGYTF. Here the CDR3 DNA reads TGTGCCAGCAGTTTGACAGCCTATGGCTACACCTTC.

This sequence joins TRBV5-4 and TRBJ2-5; 12 bases match TRBD2. With V trimmed by 4 bases and J by 2 bases, 6 bases remained unmatched. The CDR3 is 16 residues long. CDR1 is SGHNT and CDR2 is YYREEE in the germline V gene (reference sequence). CDR3 loop: CASSTPGLAGQETQYF. CDR3 in DNA: TGTGCCAGCAGCACTCCGGGACTAGCGGGTCAAGAGACCCAGTACTTC.

The sample holds a few counts of this clonotype. The chain uses TRBV19 and TRBJ2-5; D perhaps matches TRBD2 (5 bases). V lost 7 bases, J lost 6 bases, and 18 bases lay in between. CDR3 length equals 14 residues. Germline CDR1 reads LNHDA; CDR2 reads SQIVND (reference sequence). The CDR3 is CASTPSGPLKTQYF. CDR3 DNA sequence: TGTGCCAGTACCCCGAGCGGACCTTTGAAGACCCAGTACTTC.

This clonotype showed up many times. This chain joins TRBV12-3 or TRBV12-4 and TRBJ1-2; a weak D match, TRBD1 (5 bases). The CDR3 contains 12 residues. The germline V and J ends were trimmed by 2 bases and 8 bases, with 9 bases remaining between them. The CDR3 protein is CASSLQGHGYTF. The DNA of the CDR3 is TGTGCCAGCAGTTTACAGGGTCACGGCTACACCTTC.

This clonotype came up many times. This chain joins TRBV28 and TRBJ1-1; TRBD1 aligns across 9 bases. The CDR3 covers 14 residues. Germline CDR1 is MDHEN and CDR2 is SYDVKM. V shed 4 bases, J shed 7 bases, and the junction held 7 bases outside the gene matches. The CDR3 spells CASSSPWDRVEAFF. In nucleotides, the CDR3 is TGTGCCAGCAGTTCACCTTGGGACAGGGTTGAAGCTTTCTTT. Looking up the rest from reference TRBV28 and TRBJ1-1 gives the full variable domain: DVKVTQSSRYLVKRTGEKVFLECVQDMDHENMFWYRQDPGLGLRLIYFSYDVKMKEKGDIPEGYSVSREKKERFSLILESASTNQTSMYLCASSSPWDRVEAFFGQGTRLTVV.

This clonotype was seen more than once but under ten times. The genes are TRBV20-1 and TRBJ2-3, with TRBD2 as a possible D gene (6 bases). V was clipped by 6 bases and J by 0 bases, with 13 bases between them. Looked up from germline, CDR1 is DFQATT and CDR2 is SNEGSKA (reference sequence). CDR3 length: 14 residues. The CDR3: CSAQAGTSTDTQYF. Here the CDR3 DNA reads TGCAGTGCCCAAGCCGGGACTAGCACAGATACGCAGTATTTT.